These 6 T cell receptor beta chains originate from one sample sequenced in a study of blood T cell repertoires in COVID-19. TCRdb's table, derived via immunoSEQ multiplex PCR, lists solely in-frame clones and lacks some. The sample holds tens of thousands of clones, around 86% seen once. Material for sequencing was peripheral blood. The receptors here all came from a human donor in a cohort sampled during active COVID-19.

The chain joins TRBV19 to TRBJ1-5; no firm D call. Germline assignment: CDR1 LNHDA and CDR2 SQIVND (reference sequence). Trimming removed 3 bases from V and 7 bases from J, with 7 bases in between. The CDR3 totals 12 residues. The CDR3, as DNA: TGTGCCAGTAGTATGGGAGGACAGCCCCAGCATTTT. Residues: CASSMGGQPQHF.

This clone appeared once. This chain joins TRBV18 and TRBJ2-1; 7 nucleotides align to TRBD2. Looked up from germline, CDR1 is KGHSH and CDR2 is LQKENI. CDR3 size: 15 residues. V was pared by 4 bases and J by 6 bases, with 9 bases of the junction left unmatched. The CDR3 DNA is TGTGCCAGCTCACTGCTGGGGGGGGACCCCAATGAGCAGTTCTTC. Its translation is CASSLLGGDPNEQFF. Using reference TRBV18 and TRBJ2-1 for the parts outside the CDR3, the full variable domain is NAGVMQNPRHLVRRRGQEARLRCSPMKGHSHVYWYRQLPEEGLKFMVYLQKENIIDESGMPKERFSAEFPKEGPSILRIQQVVRGDSAAYFCASSLLGGDPNEQFFGPGTRLTVL.

The chain employs TRBV27 and TRBJ2-4, with 13 nucleotides matching TRBD2. The germline V gene has CDR1 MNHEY and CDR2 SMNVEV (reference sequence). The CDR3 totals 16 residues. Trimming removed 2 bases from V and 9 bases from J; junction bases left unmatched: 7. CDR3 DNA sequence: TGTGCCAGCAGTTTAGTGGGGACTAGCGGGACAAGCATTCAGTACTTC. This codes for CASSLVGTSGTSIQYF.

The chain joins TRBV9 to TRBJ2-7, with 7 bases lining up with TRBD1. The V segment lost 3 bases and the J segment 3 bases; nucleotides outside the gene matches: 9. This CDR3 has 15 residues. Germline loops: CDR1 SGDLS, CDR2 YYNGEE. The CDR3 here is CASSDLGQVHYEQYF. The DNA for the CDR3 is TGTGCCAGCAGCGACCTTGGACAGGTACACTACGAGCAGTACTTC.

With respect to this clone: Germline and junction disagree at one end, which may indicate a read error. The chain carries TRBV7-7 and TRBJ2-1, with 14 bases matching TRBD2. The CDR3 has 16 amino acids. The germline V gene encodes CDR1 SSHAT and CDR2 FNYEAQ (reference sequence). The CDR3 DNA reads TGTGCTAGCAGCCCTCCTGGGACTAGCGGGAGCAATGAGCAGTTCTTC. Translated: CASSPPGTSGSNEQFF.

The rearrangement links TRBV28 to TRBJ1-2, with 7 positions matching TRBD1. Germline lookup yields CDR1 MDHEN and CDR2 SYDVKM. CDR3 length: 11 residues. The junction had 13 bases not matched to a gene; V was cut back by 10 bases and J by 14 bases. In DNA, the CDR3 is TGTGCCACCTCAGTTCGGGACAGTAAAACCTTC. It translates to CATSVRDSKTF.